The sequence of this TCR beta chain was determined in a study of T cells in Graves' hyperthyroidism and ophthalmopathy (dated by TCRdb to between 2018 and 2021). A note on the overall study: Peripheral blood was collected at initial diagnosis, before any treatment. A discovery cohort of roughly 100 patients, about 40 with Graves' ophthalmopathy and about 58 with stable Graves' hyperthyroidism, was used to find distinguishing TCR V-J signatures. Whether ophthalmopathy could be predicted prospectively was tested in an independent validation cohort made up of roughly 19 hyperthyroidism patients plus 17 patients who later progressed to ophthalmopathy. The study also compared thyroid tissue and blood T-cell repertoires from roughly 6 Graves' hyperthyroidism patients. According to the paper, TCR Vbeta CDR3 sequencing was carried out on more than 120 peripheral blood samples, which came from approximately 43 ophthalmopathy, around 75 hyperthyroidism and 17 progressor patients. Once sampling was done, hyperthyroidism patients were given methimazole at a starting dose of 30 mg daily, whereas ophthalmopathy patients were given high-dose intravenous methylprednisolone. The approximately 98 discovery patients were randomly divided into training and test sets at a 7:3 ratio.

Graves' hyperthyroidism was defined as stable when no progression to ophthalmopathy occurred over 18 months of follow-up. Hyperthyroidism patients were newly diagnosed, with disease duration under 2 months, and aged 18 to 65 years. Exclusion was applied to patients with uncontrolled infections, other autoimmune diseases, pregnancy or lactation. Clinical symptoms, serum thyroxine and TRAb, thyroid ultrasound, and orbital computed tomography formed the basis for the diagnoses. PBMCs were separated from about 10 ml of fresh peripheral blood using Ficoll-Paque density gradient centrifugation. Total RNA was extracted with Trizol reagent, and quality was checked on an Agilent 2100 Bioanalyzer. This clonotype was seen only once. There is no known antigen for this receptor. Germline and junction disagree at one end, which may indicate a read error. What the work shows at the level of the full study, not this receptor alone: In validation, the model predicted progression to ophthalmopathy a median of approximately 6.3 months before onset, with 70% to 71% sensitivity and 72.22% specificity. Sample size was not statistically predetermined, and blinding of investigators to group allocation was not performed. Most expanded thyroid clonotypes (frequency above 0.001) were also detected in blood, a finding suggesting that blood repertoires may reflect thyroid immune responses. Ophthalmopathy was separated from stable hyperthyroidism by a 13 V-J signature model, with 85% to 90% sensitivity and 81% to 83% specificity obtained in cross-validation and 80%/75% obtained in testing.

TCR beta CDR3 regions were amplified from RNA transcripts. The first round of RT-PCR for the TCR CDR3 was performed with the HTBI primer set and the Qiagen OneStep RT-PCR kit. Libraries were constructed in a second round of multiplex PCR, after which size selection and purification were carried out. The libraries were sequenced on an Illumina HiSeq2000 using paired-end 100 bp reads. The authors' analysis ran thus. Raw data were processed with SOAPnuke, discarding reads with adapters, uncalled bases, mean Phred below 15, or no exact constant-primer or identifier match. COPE v1.2.5 was used to merge high-quality paired reads, and clonotypes were defined as unique nucleotide sequences. MiTCR v1.1 was used to align the clonotypes against IMGT TRBV, TRBD and TRBJ reference segments. The analysis was restricted to V-J combinations with a frequency above 0.0001, which together covered just over 99% of the repertoires. The TCS score was defined as F50 (clonal expansion) divided by E x V (chaos), with BLOSUM62-based TCRdist calculated between CDR3 peptides within each V-J. Welch's t-statistics and random forest reduced 514 V-J features to 13, which were used in a naive Bayes classifier (R e1071). TCRdb cleaned the public reads at Q25 with fastp, built clones with MiXCR and kept in-frame beta chains. Under each unique CDR3 protein, matching rows form one entry showing the most common genes and DNA. The V and J calls, along with clone size, are taken from TCRdb and not from the paper's own processing. The sample table records approximately 400,000 distinct CDR3 sequences; around 14% of these occur just once. Jointly, the top ten make up around 7% of the sample.

The sequenced sample consisted of blood. The TCR comes from a woman under 30 with Graves' hyperthyroidism.

The sequence in DNA is TGCACCAGCAGCTTGGGCAGTATAAACTATGGCTACACCTTC. Translated, this is CTSSLGSINYGYTF. This receptor chain uses TRBV5-1 and TRBJ1-2; too little of a D gene remains to name it. The CDR3 covers 14 residues, taking in both the cysteine and the phenylalanine. CDR3 DNA is the only sequence kept; it has 42 bases, read in frame from the first base. Taken from the germline V gene, the CDR1 and CDR2 loops are SGHRS and YFSETQ.